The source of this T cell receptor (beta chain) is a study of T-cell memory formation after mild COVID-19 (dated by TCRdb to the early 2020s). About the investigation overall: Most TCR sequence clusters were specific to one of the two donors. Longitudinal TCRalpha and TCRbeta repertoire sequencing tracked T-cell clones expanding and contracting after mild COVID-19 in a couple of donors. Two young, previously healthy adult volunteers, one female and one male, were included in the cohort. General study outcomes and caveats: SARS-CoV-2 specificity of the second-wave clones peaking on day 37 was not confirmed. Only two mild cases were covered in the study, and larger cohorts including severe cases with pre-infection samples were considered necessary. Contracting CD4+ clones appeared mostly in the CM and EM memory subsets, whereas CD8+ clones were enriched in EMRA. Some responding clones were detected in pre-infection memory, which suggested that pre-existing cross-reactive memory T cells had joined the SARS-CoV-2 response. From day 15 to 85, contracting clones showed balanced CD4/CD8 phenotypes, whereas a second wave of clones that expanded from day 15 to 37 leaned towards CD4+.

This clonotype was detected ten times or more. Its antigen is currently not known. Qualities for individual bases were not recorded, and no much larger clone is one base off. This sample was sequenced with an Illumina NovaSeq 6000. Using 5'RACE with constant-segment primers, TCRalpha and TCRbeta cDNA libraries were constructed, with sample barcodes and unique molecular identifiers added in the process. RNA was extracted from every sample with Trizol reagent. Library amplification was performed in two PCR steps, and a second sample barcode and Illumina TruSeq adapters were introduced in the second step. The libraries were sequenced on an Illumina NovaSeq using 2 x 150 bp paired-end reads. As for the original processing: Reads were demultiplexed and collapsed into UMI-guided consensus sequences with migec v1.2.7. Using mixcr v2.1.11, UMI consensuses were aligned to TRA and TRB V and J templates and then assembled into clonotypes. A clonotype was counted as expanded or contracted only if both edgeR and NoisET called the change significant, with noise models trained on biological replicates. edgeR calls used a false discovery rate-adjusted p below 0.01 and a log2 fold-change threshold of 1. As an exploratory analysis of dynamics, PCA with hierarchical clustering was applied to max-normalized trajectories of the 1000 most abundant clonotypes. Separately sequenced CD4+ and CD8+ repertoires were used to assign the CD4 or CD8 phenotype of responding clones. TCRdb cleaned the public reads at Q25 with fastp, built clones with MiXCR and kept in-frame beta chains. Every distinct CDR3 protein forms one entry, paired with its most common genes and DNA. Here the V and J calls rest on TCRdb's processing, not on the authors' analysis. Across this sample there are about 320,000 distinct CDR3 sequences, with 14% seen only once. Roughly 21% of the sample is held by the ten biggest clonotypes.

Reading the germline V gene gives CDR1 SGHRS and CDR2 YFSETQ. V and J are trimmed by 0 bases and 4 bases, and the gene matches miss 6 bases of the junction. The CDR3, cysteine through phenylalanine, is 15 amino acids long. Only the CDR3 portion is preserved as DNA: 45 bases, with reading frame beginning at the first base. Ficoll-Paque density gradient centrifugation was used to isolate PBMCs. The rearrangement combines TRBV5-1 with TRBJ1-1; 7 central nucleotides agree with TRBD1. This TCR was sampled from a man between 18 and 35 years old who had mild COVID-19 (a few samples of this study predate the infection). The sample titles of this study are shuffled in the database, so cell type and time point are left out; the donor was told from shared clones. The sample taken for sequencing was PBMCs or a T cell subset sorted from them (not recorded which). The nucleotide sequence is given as TGCGCCAGCAGCTTGGGGGACAGAATCCCCACTGAAGCTTTCTTT. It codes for CASSLGDRIPTEAFF.